This section outlines one TCR beta chain sequence together with its context. The antigen is undetermined. This sample was included in a study of blood T cells in healthy people across ages. General study findings and limits: Age showed a roughly linear inverse relationship with TCR beta diversity per million T cells.

The use of a sample-barcoded 5' primer and a J-beta primer mix characterized a second PCR of roughly 6 to 11 cycles. TCRdb reanalysed the 5' RACE reads using MiXCR and keeps one entry per CDR3 protein. The table records 850,000 to 950,000 distinct CDR3 sequences, more than 25% of them present only once. Sequenced sample: blood. The TCR was taken from a woman older than 75 in good health.

The CDR3 nucleotides are TGCAGTGCTAGGATGCAGGAGAGAAGCTCCTATAATTCACCCCTCCACTTT. This sequence encodes CSARMQERSSYNSPLHF. The chain couples TRBV20-1 to TRBJ1-6, with D unresolved. Trimming left V 3 bases short and J 0 bases short, with 15 bases between. Germline assignment: CDR1 DFQATT and CDR2 SNEGSKA (reference sequence). The CDR3 spans 17 residues.